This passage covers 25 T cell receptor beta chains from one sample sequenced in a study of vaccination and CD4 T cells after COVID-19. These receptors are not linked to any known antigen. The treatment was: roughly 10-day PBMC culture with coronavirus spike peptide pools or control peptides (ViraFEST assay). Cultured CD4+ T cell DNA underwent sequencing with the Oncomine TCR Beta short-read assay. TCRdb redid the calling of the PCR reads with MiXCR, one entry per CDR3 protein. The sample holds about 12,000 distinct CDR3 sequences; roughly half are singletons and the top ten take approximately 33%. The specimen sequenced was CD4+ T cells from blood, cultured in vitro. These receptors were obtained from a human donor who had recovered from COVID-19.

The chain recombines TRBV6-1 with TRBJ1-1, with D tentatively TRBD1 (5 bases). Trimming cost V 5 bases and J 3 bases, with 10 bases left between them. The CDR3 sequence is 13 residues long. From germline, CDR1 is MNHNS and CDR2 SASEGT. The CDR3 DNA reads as TGTGCCAGCAGTCGCGGGGGAGACACTGAAGCTTTCTTT. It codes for CASSRGGDTEAFF.

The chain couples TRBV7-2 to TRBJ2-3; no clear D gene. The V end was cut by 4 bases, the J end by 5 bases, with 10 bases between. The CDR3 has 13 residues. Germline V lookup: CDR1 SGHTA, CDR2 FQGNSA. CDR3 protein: CASSSRAGDTQYF. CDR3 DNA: TGTGCCAGCAGCTCCAGAGCAGGAGATACGCAGTATTTT.

CDR3 coding DNA: TGTGCCTGGAGTGTAGACGCGACTAGCGGGCAGTATTTT. This gives the protein CAWSVDATSGQYF. This chain links TRBV30 with TRBJ2-3; 9 bases agree with TRBD2. The ends lost 0 bases at V and 11 bases at J; junction bases unmatched: 6. CDR1 and CDR2 (germline): GTSNPN, SVGIG (reference sequence). This CDR3 contains 13 residues. The variable domain in full, completed from reference TRBV30 and TRBJ2-3, reads SQTIHQWPATLVQPVGSPLSLECTVEGTSNPNLYWYRQAAGRGLQLLFYSVGIGQISSEVPQNLSASRPQDRQFILSSKKLLLSDSGFYLCAWSVDATSGQYFGPGTRLTVL.

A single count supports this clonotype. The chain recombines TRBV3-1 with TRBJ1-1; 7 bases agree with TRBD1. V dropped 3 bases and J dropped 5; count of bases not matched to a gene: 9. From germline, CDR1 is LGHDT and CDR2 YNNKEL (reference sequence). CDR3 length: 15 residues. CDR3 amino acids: CASSHTGARSTEAFF. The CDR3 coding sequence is TGTGCCAGCAGCCACACAGGGGCTCGGAGTACTGAAGCTTTCTTT.

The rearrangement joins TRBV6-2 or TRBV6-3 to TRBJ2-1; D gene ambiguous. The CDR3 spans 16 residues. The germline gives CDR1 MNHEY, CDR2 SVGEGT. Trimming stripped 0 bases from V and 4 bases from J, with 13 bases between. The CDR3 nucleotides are TGTGCCAGCAGTTACTCGCAGGCATCGTTATACAATGAGCAGTTCTTC. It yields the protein CASSYSQASLYNEQFF.

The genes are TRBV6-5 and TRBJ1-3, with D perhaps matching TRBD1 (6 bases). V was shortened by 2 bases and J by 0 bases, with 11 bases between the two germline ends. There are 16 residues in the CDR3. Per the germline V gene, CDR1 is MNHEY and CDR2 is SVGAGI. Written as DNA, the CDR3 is TGTGCCAGCAGTTACCCGACAGGACTCTCTGGAAACACCATATATTTT. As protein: CASSYPTGLSGNTIYF.

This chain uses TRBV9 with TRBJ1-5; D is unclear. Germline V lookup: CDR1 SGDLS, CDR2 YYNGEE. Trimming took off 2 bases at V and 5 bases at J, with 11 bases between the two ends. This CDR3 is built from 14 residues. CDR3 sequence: CASSVSGVDQPQHF. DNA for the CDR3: TGTGCCAGCAGCGTCTCCGGGGTCGATCAGCCCCAGCATTTT.

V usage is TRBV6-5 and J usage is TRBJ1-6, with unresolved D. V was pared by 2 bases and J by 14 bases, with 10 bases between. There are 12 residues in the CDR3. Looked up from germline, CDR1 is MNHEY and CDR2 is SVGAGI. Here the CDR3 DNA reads TGTGCCAGCAGTTACAAGCTTTCGGCCCTCCACTTT. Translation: CASSYKLSALHF.

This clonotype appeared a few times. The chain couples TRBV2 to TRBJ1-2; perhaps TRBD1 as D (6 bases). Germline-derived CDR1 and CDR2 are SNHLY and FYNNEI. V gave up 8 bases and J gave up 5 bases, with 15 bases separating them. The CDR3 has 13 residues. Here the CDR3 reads CASGGTAGYGYTF. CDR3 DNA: TGTGCCAGCGGGGGCACCGCCGGTTATGGCTACACCTTC.

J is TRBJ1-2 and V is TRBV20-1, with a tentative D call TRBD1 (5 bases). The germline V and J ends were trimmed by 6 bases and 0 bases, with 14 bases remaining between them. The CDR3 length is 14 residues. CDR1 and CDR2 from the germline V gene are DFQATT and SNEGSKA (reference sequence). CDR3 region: CSAQRDGTNYGYTF. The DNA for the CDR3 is TGCAGTGCCCAAAGGGACGGTACTAACTATGGCTACACCTTC.

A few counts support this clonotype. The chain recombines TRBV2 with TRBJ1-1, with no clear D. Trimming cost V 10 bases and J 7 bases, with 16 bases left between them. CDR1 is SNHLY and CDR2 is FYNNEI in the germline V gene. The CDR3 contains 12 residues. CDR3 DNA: TGTGCCACCAGCCCCAAATCCTATGAAGCTTTCTTT. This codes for CATSPKSYEAFF.

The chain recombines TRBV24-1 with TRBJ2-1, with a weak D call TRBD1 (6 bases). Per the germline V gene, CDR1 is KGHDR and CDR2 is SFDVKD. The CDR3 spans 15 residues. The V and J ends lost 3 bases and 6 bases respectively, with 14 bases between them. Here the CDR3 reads CATSDSTGFGNEQFF. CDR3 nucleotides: TGTGCCACCAGTGATAGTACAGGGTTTGGCAATGAGCAGTTCTTC.

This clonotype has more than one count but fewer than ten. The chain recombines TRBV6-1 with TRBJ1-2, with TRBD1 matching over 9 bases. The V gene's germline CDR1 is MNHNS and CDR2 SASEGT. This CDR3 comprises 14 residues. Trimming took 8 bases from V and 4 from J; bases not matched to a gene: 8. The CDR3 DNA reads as TGTGCCAGCGTTAGACAGGGGGTCGCCTATGGCTACACCTTC. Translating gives CASVRQGVAYGYTF.

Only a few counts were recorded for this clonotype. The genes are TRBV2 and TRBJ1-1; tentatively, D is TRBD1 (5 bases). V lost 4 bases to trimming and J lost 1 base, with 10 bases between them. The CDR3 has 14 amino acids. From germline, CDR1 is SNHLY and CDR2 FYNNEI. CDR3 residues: CASSAEGENTEAFF. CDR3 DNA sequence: TGTGCCAGCAGTGCGGAAGGGGAGAACACTGAAGCTTTCTTT.

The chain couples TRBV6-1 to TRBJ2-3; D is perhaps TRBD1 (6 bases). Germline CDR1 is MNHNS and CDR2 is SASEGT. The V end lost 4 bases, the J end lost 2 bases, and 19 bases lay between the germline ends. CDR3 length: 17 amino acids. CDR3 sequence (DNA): TGTGCCAGCAGTGGATCCTCGGGACACTCGTTCACAGATACGCAGTATTTT. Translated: CASSGSSGHSFTDTQYF.

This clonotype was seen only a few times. The CDR3 DNA reads TGTGCCTGGAGATCTTGGGGGCTATATGGCTACACCTTC. Protein sequence: CAWRSWGLYGYTF. This chain links TRBV30 with TRBJ1-2; TRBD1 might be the D (6 bases). Germline V CDR1 and CDR2: GTSNPN, SVGIG (reference sequence). The V gene lost 3 bases and the J gene lost 5 bases, with 13 bases spanning the gap. The CDR3 covers 13 residues.

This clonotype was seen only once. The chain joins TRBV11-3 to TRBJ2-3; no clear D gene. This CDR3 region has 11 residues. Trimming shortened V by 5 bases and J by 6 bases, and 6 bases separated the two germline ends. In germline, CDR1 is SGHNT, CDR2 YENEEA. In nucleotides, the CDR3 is TGTGCCAGCAGCCTGAAGGATACGCAGTATTTT. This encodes CASSLKDTQYF.

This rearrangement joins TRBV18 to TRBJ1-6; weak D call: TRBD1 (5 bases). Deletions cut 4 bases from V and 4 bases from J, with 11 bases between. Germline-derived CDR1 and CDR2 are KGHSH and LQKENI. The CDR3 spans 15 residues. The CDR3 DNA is TGTGCCAGCTCACAGGGGACGGGATATAATTCACCCCTCCACTTT. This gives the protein CASSQGTGYNSPLHF.

This chain's CDR3 is CSAPRQGSNGYTF. CDR3 DNA sequence: TGCAGTGCGCCCCGACAGGGTTCGAATGGCTACACCTTC. The rearrangement uses TRBV20-1 and TRBJ1-2; 7 bases are a match to TRBD1. Germline CDR1 and CDR2: DFQATT and SNEGSKA (reference sequence). The CDR3 is made up of 13 amino acids. With V trimmed by 6 bases and J by 6 bases, 10 bases remained unmatched.

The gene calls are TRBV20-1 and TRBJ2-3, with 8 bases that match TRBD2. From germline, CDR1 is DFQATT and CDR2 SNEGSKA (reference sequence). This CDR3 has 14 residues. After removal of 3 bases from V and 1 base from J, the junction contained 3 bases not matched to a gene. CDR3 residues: CSASSGAGTDTQYF. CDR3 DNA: TGCAGTGCTAGTAGCGGGGCCGGCACAGATACGCAGTATTTT.

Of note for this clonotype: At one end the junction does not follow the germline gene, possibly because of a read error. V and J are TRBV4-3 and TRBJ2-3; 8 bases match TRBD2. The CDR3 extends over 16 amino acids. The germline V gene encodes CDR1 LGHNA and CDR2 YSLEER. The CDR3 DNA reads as TGCGCCAGTAGCCAAGATACGGGACTAGTTTCAGATACGCAGTATTTT. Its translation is CASSQDTGLVSDTQYF.

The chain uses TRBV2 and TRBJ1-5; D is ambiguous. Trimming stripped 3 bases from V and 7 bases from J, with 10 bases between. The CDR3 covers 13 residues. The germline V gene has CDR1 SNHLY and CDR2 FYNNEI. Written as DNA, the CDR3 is TGTGCCAGCAGTGACCCCGGGCCCCAGCCCCAGCATTTT. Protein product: CASSDPGPQPQHF.

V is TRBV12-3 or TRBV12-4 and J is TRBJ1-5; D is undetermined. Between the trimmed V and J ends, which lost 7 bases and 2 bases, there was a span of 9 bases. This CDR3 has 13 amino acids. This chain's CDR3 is CASTAHRNQPQHF. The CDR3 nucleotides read TGTGCCAGCACCGCACATCGCAATCAGCCCCAGCATTTT.

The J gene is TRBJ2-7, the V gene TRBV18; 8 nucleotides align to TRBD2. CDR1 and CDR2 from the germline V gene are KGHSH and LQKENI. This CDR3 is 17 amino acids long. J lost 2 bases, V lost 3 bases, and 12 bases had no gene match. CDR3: CASSPKVTSGKPYEQYF. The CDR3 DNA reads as TGTGCCAGCTCACCTAAGGTCACTAGCGGAAAACCCTACGAGCAGTACTTC.

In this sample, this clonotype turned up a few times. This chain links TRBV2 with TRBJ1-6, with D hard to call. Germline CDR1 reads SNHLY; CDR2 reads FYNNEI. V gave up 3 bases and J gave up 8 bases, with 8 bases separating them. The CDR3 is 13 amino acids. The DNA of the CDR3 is TGTGCCAGCAGTGAGGCGAGCGATTCACCCCTCCACTTT. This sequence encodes CASSEASDSPLHF. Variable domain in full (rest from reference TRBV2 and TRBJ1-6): EPEVTQTPSHQVTQMGQEVILRCVPISNHLYFYWYRQILGQKVEFLVSFYNNEISEKSEIFDDQFSVERPDGSNFTLKIRSTKLEDSAMYFCASSEASDSPLHFGNGTRLTVT.